This TCR beta chain was retrieved from a study of shared clonotypes between healthy human individuals (TCRdb year 2020). For the study in its entirety: The cohort included a few men and two women between 18 and 49 years of age. Per donor, three plates each were used for CD4 naive and CD4 memory, two for CD8 naive, and one for CD8 memory. To estimate repertoire size and how much clonotypes are shared between individuals, the study performed deep sequencing of blood TCR repertoires from roughly five healthy adults. Different laboratories and diverse techniques were used to prepare libraries and sequence TCR repertoires, to increase sequencing depth and limit assay-specific biases. Each donor's leukapheresis produced roughly between roughly 0.9 and 9 billion PBMCs.

This clone was observed a handful of times. Its antigen has not been determined. No base-level quality is on record; no much larger clone is a single base apart. The CDR3, cysteine through phenylalanine, is 14 amino acids long. Only the CDR3 portion is preserved as DNA: 42 bases, with reading frame beginning at the first base. V is reduced by 3 bases and J by 3 bases, leaving a spacing of 9 bases between them. CDR1 and CDR2 are read off the germline V gene (reference sequence) as LNHDA and SQIVND. The donors were healthy, HIV-negative adults with no recently reported acute infections or vaccinations. Only Caucasian adults living in Nashville, Tennessee, USA were represented among the donors. CD4+ T cells were enriched through magnetic negative selection, after which naive cells were positively selected on CD45RA and the remaining negative fraction served as the memory subset. After blood collection by leukapheresis, PBMCs were isolated using Ficoll-Histopaque density gradient centrifugation and then cryopreserved in the vapor phase of liquid nitrogen. Purity and quantity of every magnetically sorted T cell population were checked by analytical flow cytometry. Genomic DNA was isolated from each sorted fraction and quantified by UV absorbance on a Nanodrop 2000c.

Broader findings and caveats from the paper: Naive subsets generally had larger estimated clonotype richness than memory subsets. The small number of donors limited the genetic and exposure-history diversity represented. Sampling was restricted to blood, and TCR repertoires in tissue are likely to differ from TCR repertoires in blood. Based on pairwise subsampling, the degree of clonotype sharing among donors was expected to be affected by sequencing depth. Compared with non-shared clonotypes, clonotypes shared by all four sorted-subset donors had higher generation probabilities. Incomplete sequencing was indicated by rarefaction of sorted-subset datasets, despite the large sequencing depth. Across a handful of donors, roughly 5.4% of naive CD4, approximately 3.6% of naive CD8, 2.3% of memory CD4, and approximately 0.42% of memory CD8 clonotypes were shared.

Using the deep immunoSEQ assay, multiplex PCR amplified TCR CDR3 regions from genomic DNA. Extracted genomic DNA from each cell subset was spread evenly across all wells of several immunoSEQ 96-well plates, with each plate serving as a replicate. Each replicate PCR for sorted subsets received roughly 200 ng genomic DNA, equal to tens of thousands of T cell genomes. The purified libraries were quantified using a Qubit 3.0 fluorometer, sized with a Bioanalyzer 2100, and then quantified again using the KAPA Library Quantification kit. Each immunoSEQ 96-well plate was sequenced on its own single-read 150-cycle Illumina NextSeq 550 flow cell. Turning to the authors' computational methods: Because only junctional sequences without quality scores were contained in the immunoSEQ output, filtering matching that applied to full-length reads could not be performed. To assign V/J genes and CDR3, sequences were annotated using PyIR, a Python wrapper for IgBLAST v1.9, with IMGT germline references. Reads were filtered out if the reads had weak V/J assignments (E-value above 1e-6), no CDR3, stop codons, out-of-frame junctions, or ambiguous translated residues. A V3J clonotype was defined by an identical inferred V gene, J gene, and CDR3 amino acid sequence. To compute the percentage overlap between repertoires, the number of shared unique clonotypes was divided by the size of the smaller repertoire. RTK rarefaction, the Chao1 estimator, and Recon v2.1 estimates of unobserved clonotypes were used to assess repertoire richness. Generation probabilities for all TCRbeta clonotypes obtained by the gDNA method from a handful of donors were computed using OLGA. This immuneACCESS table, as held by TCRdb, lists in-frame sequences with V and J called but not all clones. Of the missing ones, under half trace to an unresolved V gene in checked studies; the others have no known cause. That table supplies the V and J calls and clone size; D and trimming were determined from the DNA. The sample records approximately 980,000 clones, roughly 72% of which are singletons. Roughly 1.5% of the sample comes from the top ten.

The sequenced sample was memory CD4+ T cells sorted from blood. According to the study, the label for this sample's cell subset or site signals: CD45RA-negative fraction. The sequence joins TRBV19 to TRBJ2-1, and the D gene may be TRBD1, 5 bases matching. The TCR was taken from a man between 18 and 29 years old in good health. Read as DNA, the sequence is TGTGCCAGTAGTATTTCACAGGTCTACAATGAGCAGTTCTTC. The encoded protein is CASSISQVYNEQFF.